This T cell receptor beta chain was identified in a study of Ad26.COV2.S vaccination and SARS-CoV-2 variants. As concerns this clone: Its antigen is unknown.

Per germline, CDR1 SNHLY and CDR2 FYNNEI. Between the trimmed V and J ends, which lost 8 bases and 2 bases, there was a span of 13 bases. The CDR3 spans 14 residues. Study-wide findings and caveats: After vaccination, reports described spike-specific CD8+ and CD4+ T cell responses as showing substantial breadth.

Assay: immunoSEQ multiplex PCR; the TCRdb copy retains only in-frame clones and omits some. The table records roughly 380,000 clones, approximately 81% of them present only once. The treatment denotes: about 20 received Ad26.COV2.S at low or high dose, single or two shots; about five received placebo; per-sample allocation not given. Day 63 after the first vaccine or placebo injection was the time point for sampling. An adult of 18-55 years in Boston served as donor. Vaccine was an Ad26 vector expressing Wuhan-strain SARS-CoV-2 spike. The material sequenced was peripheral blood, taken in a trial of Ad26.COV2.S vaccine versus placebo. The V call is TRBV2, the J call TRBJ1-5, with D possibly TRBD1 on 5 matching bases. This clonotype was obtained from a person between 18 and 65 years old who received the Ad26.COV2.S COVID-19 vaccine or a placebo. CDR3 bases: TGTGCCAGCTTACAGGCTAGGGGCAATCAGCCCCAGCATTTT. Residues: CASLQARGNQPQHF.